Detailed here is one TCR beta chain. This specimen belongs to a study of blood T cell repertoires in COVID-19. Study summary: Samples representing acute and convalescent COVID-19 were sourced from the United States, Italy and Spain. Sources were T cells, B-cell-depleted T cells, or PBMCs; the material itself was cDNA or gDNA.

Patients from Seattle were sampled longitudinally, starting during active infection. This CDR3 has 15 amino acids. Trimming shortened V by 4 bases and J by 6 bases, and 16 bases separated the two germline ends. CDR1 is SGHRS, CDR2 YFSETQ, per germline. In the authors' methods: Reference gene primer amplification yielded estimated nucleated cell counts. Measured with immunoSEQ multiplex PCR; TCRdb has only the in-frame clones, and not every one. V and J calls and clone size are copied from that table; D and trimming were computed from the DNA. The sample consists of some 270,000 clones, around 85% of them appearing once.

This TCR came from a human donor with COVID-19, enrolled during active disease. The donor label of this sample is uncertain. Sequenced material: peripheral blood. The chain is built from TRBV5-1 and TRBJ2-2; D not certain. The CDR3 is CASSPGSLRAGELFF. The CDR3 DNA reads as TGCGCCAGCAGCCCCGGGTCTTTACGGGCCGGGGAGCTGTTTTTT.